Sequencing of this T cell receptor (beta chain) was carried out in a study of OX40 agonist ivuxolimab in advanced cancers. Comment on this clone: What it binds is unknown.

Per germline, CDR1 SGHVS and CDR2 FQNEAQ. The CDR3 runs 13 residues. Trimming cost V 2 bases and J 7 bases, with 12 bases left between them. Clones were read by immunoSEQ multiplex PCR, and TCRdb kept only the in-frame ones, dropping some. This sample yields tens of thousands of clones, of which about 92% are seen a single time; 1.1% belongs to the top ten. General study findings and limits: Dose levels from 0.1 to 3.0 mg/kg saw CD4+ and CD8+ blood T cells expand clonally by week 6. No antigen was identified for the clonally expanded peripheral T cells.

The origin of this receptor is an adult with an advanced solid tumor such as melanoma, head and neck, liver or kidney cancer. The source was CD4+ or CD8+ T cells sorted from blood, collected in a trial of the OX40 agonist ivuxolimab. The chain employs TRBV7-8 and TRBJ2-7; D not resolved. The CDR3 region has the DNA TGTGCCAGCAGCTTACTACCCATGTCTGAGCAGTACTTC. Protein: CASSLLPMSEQYF.